This paragraph covers one T cell receptor (beta chain) sequence. CDR3 and TCR beta VDJ profiling relied on genomic DNA as the template. TCRdb reanalysed the reads using MiXCR and keeps one entry per CDR3 protein. The sample has around 170,000 distinct CDR3 sequences; roughly 50% are singletons. This sample was included in a study of CD8+CD57+ T cells in acquired aplastic anemia. Overall study context: The average for DNA from sorted CD4+ and CD8+ cells was 3.2 ug.

With 3 bases removed from V and 5 bases from J, the gap between germline ends came to 17 bases. This CDR3 has 15 residues. Per germline, CDR1 WSHSY and CDR2 SAAADI. The patients chosen for sequencing had shown expansion of CD8+CD57+ cells (detected by flow cytometry). This chain joins TRBV10-2 and TRBJ2-7; D is tentatively TRBD1 or TRBD2 (5 bases each). This TCR derives from a human donor with aplastic anemia. The sequenced material came from sorted CD4+, CD8+, or CD8+CD57+ T cells (not recorded which) from PBMCs. Here the CDR3 reads CASSDSGTPRDEQYF. DNA of the CDR3: TGCGCCAGCAGTGACTCAGGGACGCCGAGAGACGAGCAGTACTTC.